This passage covers 3 T cell receptor beta chains from one sample sequenced in a study of immune characterization of retroperitoneal liposarcoma. TCRdb used MiXCR to reprocess the PCR reads, holding one entry per CDR3 protein. The data contain under 2,500 distinct CDR3 sequences, 40% to 55% of them seen just once; the ten biggest clones take up about 50%. Sequenced input: tumor tissue. The receptor set was obtained from a female donor with retroperitoneal liposarcoma.

A few counts support this clonotype. The chain joins TRBV6-1 to TRBJ2-5; maybe TRBD1 (5 bases). CDR3 length equals 14 residues. The ends were cut back, 4 bases at V and 5 bases at J, with 14 bases in the middle. Germline CDR1 and CDR2: MNHNS and SASEGT. CDR3 loop: CASSALLPGETQYF. DNA for the CDR3: TGTGCCAGCAGTGCTTTACTCCCAGGGGAGACCCAGTACTTC.

This clonotype was picked up a small number of times. The chain is built from TRBV27 and TRBJ2-1; TRBD2 aligns across 9 bases. In germline, CDR1 is MNHEY, CDR2 SMNVEV (reference sequence). The CDR3 is 13 residues long. The junction had 6 bases not matched to a gene; V was cut back by 5 bases and J by 10 bases. The CDR3: CASSQGLASEQFF. CDR3 nucleotides: TGTGCCAGCAGTCAGGGACTAGCTAGCGAGCAGTTCTTC.

The genes are TRBV6-6 and TRBJ2-1; D not resolved. The CDR3 extends over 16 amino acids. Trimming shortened V by 0 bases and J by 5 bases, and 14 bases separated the two germline ends. Germline V gene sequence: CDR1 MNHNY, CDR2 SVGAGI (reference sequence). The CDR3: CASSYSVRTAHNEQFF. The CDR3 DNA reads as TGTGCCAGCAGTTACTCGGTCAGAACCGCCCACAATGAGCAGTTCTTC.